The 14 T cell receptor beta chains below were found in one sample sequenced in a study of type 1 regulatory T cells. The study, taken as a whole, reports: Compared with non-type 1 regulatory T cells, type 1 regulatory T cells showed a more restricted TCR repertoire.

TCRdb re-analysed the reads in MiXCR, keeping a single row per CDR3 protein. Here the sample spans 70,000 or so distinct CDR3 sequences, about 20% being singletons. These receptors' targets are unknown. What was sequenced was cultured type 1 regulatory T (Tr1) cells, either the whole culture or a sorted fraction (not recorded which). The origin of the receptors is a human donor in good health.

The chain recombines TRBV12-3 or TRBV12-4 with TRBJ2-3; 11 bases agree with TRBD1. The V gene end was trimmed by 6 bases and the J gene end by 2 bases; junction bases not matched to a gene: 7. The CDR3 runs 16 residues. The CDR3 region has the DNA TGTGCCAGCAGGGTGGGGACAGGGGGTCTCACAGATACGCAGTATTTT. Residues: CASRVGTGGLTDTQYF.

The chain recombines TRBV11-2 with TRBJ1-5; D is uncertain. Trimming removed 5 bases at V and 5 bases at J, with 10 bases between. The germline gives CDR1 SGHAT, CDR2 FQNNGV. This CDR3 spans 13 amino acids. CDR3 DNA sequence: TGTGCCAGCAGCCCGAACGGGCATCAGCCCCAGCATTTT. Protein product: CASSPNGHQPQHF.

The chain joins TRBV6-5 to TRBJ2-5; the D gene is possibly TRBD2 (5 bases). CDR1 is MNHEY and CDR2 is SVGAGI in the germline V gene. V lost 2 bases and J lost 4, with 20 bases in between. The CDR3 sequence is 17 residues long. The CDR3, as DNA: TGTGCCAGCAGTTACGCGAACGGTCTAGCAGGTTCAGAGACCCAGTACTTC. Its translation: CASSYANGLAGSETQYF.

This clonotype was seen a few times. The V and J genes are TRBV15 and TRBJ1-4; 10 bases line up with TRBD1. CDR1 LNHNV and CDR2 YYDKDF come from the germline V gene (reference sequence). CDR3 length: 15 amino acids. Trimming took 0 bases from V and 6 from J; bases not matched to a gene: 1. Written as DNA, the CDR3 is TGTGCCACCAGCAGAGAGGGGACAGGGGATGAAAAACTGTTTTTT. Protein sequence: CATSREGTGDEKLFF.

The genes are TRBV7-3 and TRBJ2-2; D unresolved. CDR1 SGHTA and CDR2 FQGTGA come from the germline V gene. Trimming stripped 5 bases from V and 5 bases from J, with 9 bases between. This CDR3 contains 13 residues. Written as DNA, the CDR3 is TGTGCCAGCAGCGATAGCATTACCGGGGAGCTGTTTTTT. This translates into CASSDSITGELFF.

The chain recombines TRBV7-9 with TRBJ2-5; 12 bases are shared with TRBD2. The trim removed 0 bases at V and 5 bases at J, leaving 1 base unmatched. The CDR3 loop spans 15 amino acids. Germline V gene lookup returns CDR1 SEHNR and CDR2 FQNEAQ (reference sequence). The CDR3 nucleotides are TGTGCCAGCAGCTTAGCGACTAGCGGGAGTGAGACCCAGTACTTC. This translates into CASSLATSGSETQYF.

CDR3 loop: CASSLLSGSGTDTQYF. DNA of the CDR3: TGTGCCAGCAGCTTGCTTAGCGGGAGTGGCACAGATACGCAGTATTTT. J is TRBJ2-3 and V is TRBV5-4; TRBD2 aligns across 9 bases. Looked up from germline, CDR1 is SGHNT and CDR2 is YYREEE (reference sequence). The V segment lost 1 base and the J segment 1 base; nucleotides outside the gene matches: 4. This CDR3 is built from 16 residues. The whole variable domain, filled in from reference TRBV5-4 and TRBJ2-3, reads ETGVTQSPTHLIKTRGQQVTLRCSSQSGHNTVSWYQQALGQGPQFIFQYYREEENGRGNFPPRFSGLQFPNYSSELNVNALELDDSALYLCASSLLSGSGTDTQYFGPGTRLTVL.

This clonotype showed up just a few times. The rearrangement joins TRBV30 to TRBJ2-7, with D perhaps TRBD2 (7 bases). Deletions cut 2 bases from V and 7 bases from J, with 12 bases between. The CDR3 extends over 12 amino acids. Germline V gives CDR1 GTSNPN, CDR2 SVGIG (reference sequence). The CDR3 here is CAWSRGAHEQYF. CDR3 DNA: TGTGCCTGGAGTCGGGGGGCGCATGAGCAGTACTTC.

This rearrangement joins TRBV11-2 to TRBJ1-1; the D is unclear. Trimming left V 6 bases short and J 5 bases short, with 7 bases between. From germline, CDR1 is SGHAT and CDR2 FQNNGV. The CDR3 spans 11 residues. The CDR3 DNA reads as TGTGCCAGCAGGCGCCGGACTGAAGCTTTCTTT. It specifies CASRRRTEAFF.

With regard to this clonotype: This likely reflects a read error, since a far larger clone is one base away. The chain employs TRBV18 and TRBJ2-2; D possibly corresponds to TRBD2 (5 bases). Germline-derived CDR1 and CDR2 are KGHSH and LQKENI. This CDR3 has 12 residues. This chain's CDR3 is CASSRNTGEPFF. CDR3 sequence (DNA): TGTGCCAGCAGCCGAAACACCGGGGAGCCGTTTTTT.

This clonotype was found many times. The chain employs TRBV28 and TRBJ1-5, with 9 bases identical to TRBD1. The V gene's germline CDR1 is MDHEN and CDR2 SYDVKM. This CDR3 region has 11 residues. V was clipped by 7 bases and J by 12 bases; unmatched bases: 4. CDR3 in amino acids: CASTSDRGQHF. CDR3 coding DNA: TGTGCCAGCACCTCGGACAGGGGCCAGCATTTT.

This clonotype was recorded a few times. This chain uses TRBV5-1 with TRBJ2-2; 11 bases are a match to TRBD2. V shed 2 bases and J 4 bases; nucleotides not matched to a gene: 7. Germline V gene data show CDR1 as SGHRS and CDR2 as YFSETQ. The CDR3 totals 17 residues. CDR3 in amino acids: CASSFTSGSGRTGELFF. CDR3 DNA sequence: TGCGCCAGCAGCTTTACTAGCGGGAGCGGTCGCACCGGGGAGCTGTTTTTT.

The V call is TRBV20-1, the J call TRBJ1-2, with D possibly TRBD1 on 5 matching bases. Trimming shortened V by 8 bases and J by 7 bases, and 17 bases separated the two germline ends. This CDR3 is built from 12 residues. Germline V CDR1 and CDR2: DFQATT, SNEGSKA (reference sequence). The chain's CDR3 is CSPGRGGIGYTF. The CDR3 nucleotides are TGCAGTCCGGGGCGTGGGGGGATTGGCTACACCTTC.

This clonotype was detected many times. The gene calls are TRBV5-1 and TRBJ2-2; 9 bases line up with TRBD1. Germline V CDR1 and CDR2: SGHRS, YFSETQ. This CDR3 is 18 amino acids long. Losses at the gene ends were 4 bases for V and 4 bases for J; bases not matched to a gene: 14. In nucleotides, the CDR3 is TGCGCCAGCAGCAAGCGAACCGGGACAGGGTATTTCACCGGGGAGCTGTTTTTT. As protein: CASSKRTGTGYFTGELFF.